Each of the 31 T cell receptor beta chains below was sequenced from the same sample in a study of cytomegalovirus exposure and HLA in healthy donors. PCR was performed using 60 Vbeta and 13 Jbeta primers. Sequencing used immunoSEQ multiplex PCR; TCRdb keeps in-frame clones, though not all of them. The sample has around 110,000 clones, 77% seen once. The material sequenced was PBMCs. These receptors were obtained from a male donor in good health and CMV-seronegative.

The V and J genes are TRBV5-6 and TRBJ1-2; D possibly corresponds to TRBD1 (6 bases). Germline CDR1 SGHDT, CDR2 YYEEEE. V was trimmed by 7 bases and J by 6 bases, leaving 13 bases between them. The CDR3 is 12 residues long. This CDR3 reads CASQGTIHGYTF. CDR3 nucleotides: TGTGCCAGCCAGGGGACAATTCATGGCTACACCTTC. The variable domain in full, with the rest retrieved from reference TRBV5-6 and TRBJ1-2, is DAGVTQSPTHLIKTRGQQVTLRCSPKSGHDTVSWYQQALGQGPQFIFQYYEEEERQRGNFPDRFSGHQFPNYSSELNVNALLLGDSALYLCASQGTIHGYTFGSGTRLTVV.

The chain carries TRBV9 and TRBJ1-2; unclear D gene. The CDR3 contains 14 residues. Trimming pared 3 bases from V and 6 bases from J, leaving 15 bases between. From germline, CDR1 is SGDLS and CDR2 YYNGEE. This CDR3 is CASSGAGGLNGYTF. CDR3 in DNA: TGTGCCAGCAGCGGTGCGGGCGGGTTAAATGGCTACACCTTC.

The chain employs TRBV10-1 and TRBJ2-3, with D tentatively TRBD2 (5 bases). V was cut by 3 bases and J by 1 base, with 14 bases left in between. Germline V gene data show CDR1 as WNHNN and CDR2 as SYGVQD (reference sequence). This CDR3 is built from 16 residues. CDR3 protein: CASSDYAGRGTDTQYF. The CDR3, as DNA: TGCGCCAGCAGTGACTATGCGGGTAGAGGCACAGATACGCAGTATTTT.

This clone has more than one count but fewer than ten. V and J are TRBV5-4 and TRBJ2-1; a possible D gene is TRBD1 (9 bases). The germline V gene has CDR1 SGHNT and CDR2 YYREEE (reference sequence). V was trimmed by 3 bases and J by 3 bases, leaving 19 bases between them. The CDR3 runs 17 residues. The CDR3 DNA reads as TGTGCCAGCAGCTCATCGGGGGGGACAGGGAGCTACAATGAGCAGTTCTTC. It codes for CASSSSGGTGSYNEQFF.

The rearrangement links TRBV15 to TRBJ2-7; 9 bases are a match to TRBD1. From germline, CDR1 is LNHNV and CDR2 YYDKDF (reference sequence). With V trimmed by 0 bases and J by 3 bases, 3 bases remained unmatched. The CDR3 has 15 amino acids. CDR3 residues: CATSRDLDRGYEQYF. CDR3 nucleotides: TGTGCCACCAGCAGAGATTTGGACAGGGGCTACGAGCAGTACTTC. Complete variable domain (other parts from reference TRBV15 and TRBJ2-7): DAMVIQNPRYQVTQFGKPVTLSCSQTLNHNVMYWYQQKSSQAPKLLFHYYDKDFNNEADTPDNFQSRRPNTSFCFLDIRSPGLGDTAMYLCATSRDLDRGYEQYFGPGTRLTVT.

The chain links TRBV27 to TRBJ2-5, with D possibly TRBD1 on 5 matching bases. The germline V and J ends were trimmed by 4 bases and 4 bases, with 19 bases remaining between them. Germline CDR1 and CDR2: MNHEY and SMNVEV (reference sequence). The CDR3 consists of 16 residues. DNA of the CDR3: TGTGCCAGCAGTTCCCTATCCGGCAGGGTCGGAGAGACCCAGTACTTC. This codes for CASSSLSGRVGETQYF.

The chain couples TRBV5-1 to TRBJ1-1; no clear D. The CDR3 is made up of 13 amino acids. V gave up 1 base and J gave up 7 bases, with 11 bases separating them. Looked up from germline, CDR1 is SGHRS and CDR2 is YFSETQ. CDR3 loop: CASSLSVEGEAFF. The DNA for the CDR3 is TGCGCCAGCAGCTTGTCTGTGGAGGGTGAAGCTTTCTTT. Complete variable domain (other parts from reference TRBV5-1 and TRBJ1-1): KAGVTQTPRYLIKTRGQQVTLSCSPISGHRSVSWYQQTPGQGLQFLFEYFSETQRNKGNFPGRFSGRQFSNSRSEMNVSTLELGDSALYLCASSLSVEGEAFFGQGTRLTVV.

The chain employs TRBV4-1 and TRBJ2-2; 12 nucleotides agree with TRBD2. V lost 4 bases, J lost 8 bases, and 2 bases stayed unmatched. This CDR3 is 14 amino acids long. From germline, CDR1 is MGHRA and CDR2 YSYEKL. The CDR3 protein is CASSRLAGAGELFF. For the CDR3, the DNA is TGCGCCAGCAGCCGACTAGCGGGAGCTGGGGAGCTGTTTTTT.

The chain combines TRBV28 with TRBJ1-4, with a possible D match to TRBD1 (5 bases). Germline CDR1 MDHEN, CDR2 SYDVKM. The CDR3 loop spans 15 amino acids. Trimming left V 6 bases short and J 2 bases short, with 13 bases between. The CDR3 region has the DNA TGTGCCAGCAGATCCCCGGGGGGGACTAATGAAAAACTGTTTTTT. It translates to CASRSPGGTNEKLFF. Filled out from reference TRBV28 and TRBJ1-4, the complete variable domain reads DVKVTQSSRYLVKRTGEKVFLECVQDMDHENMFWYRQDPGLGLRLIYFSYDVKMKEKGDIPEGYSVSREKKERFSLILESASTNQTSMYLCASRSPGGTNEKLFFGSGTQLSVL.

V is TRBV19 and J is TRBJ2-4; TRBD2 matches 8 bases. The V gene end was trimmed by 7 bases and the J gene end by 6 bases; junction bases not matched to a gene: 8. The CDR3 runs 14 residues. The germline CDR1 and CDR2 sequences are LNHDA and SQIVND (reference sequence). In DNA, the CDR3 is TGTGCCAGTACGTTTAGCGGGACGGGAAACATTCAGTACTTC. It yields the protein CASTFSGTGNIQYF.

The rearrangement uses TRBV21-1 and TRBJ2-7; the D segment call TRBD2 is taken from the table without a DNA check. TRBV21-1 is described as a pseudogene. This CDR3 has 16 residues. The CDR3 here is CASSPPGVIGIYEQYF. The CDR3 nucleotides are TGTGCCAGCAGCCCCCCCGGGGTAATCGGGATATACGAGCAGTACTTC.

The chain employs TRBV5-4 and TRBJ2-1; 12 positions agree with TRBD2. The CDR3 contains 14 residues. Germline lookup yields CDR1 SGHNT and CDR2 YYREEE (reference sequence). The ends lost 4 bases at V and 10 bases at J; junction bases unmatched: 6. CDR3 DNA sequence: TGTGCCAGCAGCGTCGGGACTAGCGGGCAAGAGCAGTTCTTC. This codes for CASSVGTSGQEQFF.

The V call is TRBV9, the J call TRBJ2-6; D uncertain. The CDR3 covers 15 residues. V was shortened by 0 bases and J by 2 bases, with 6 bases between the two germline ends. Germline values: CDR1 SGDLS, CDR2 YYNGEE. In nucleotides, the CDR3 is TGTGCCAGCAGCGTAGTTAGCACTGGGGCCAACGTCCTGACTTTC. Its protein product is CASSVVSTGANVLTF.

This clone has more than one count but fewer than ten. This chain uses TRBV30 with TRBJ1-3; tentative D call: TRBD1 (6 bases). Deletions cut 5 bases from V and 3 bases from J, with 20 bases between. Germline V lookup: CDR1 GTSNPN, CDR2 SVGIG (reference sequence). The CDR3 has 16 residues. The CDR3, as DNA: TGTGCCTGGGGCCCCCGGCAGGGGATATTTGGAAACACCATATATTTT. Translating gives CAWGPRQGIFGNTIYF.

The chain is built from TRBV5-4 and TRBJ2-5, with 8 bases matching TRBD2. Germline assignment: CDR1 SGHNT and CDR2 YYREEE (reference sequence). V gave up 4 bases and J gave up 4 bases; unmatched junction bases: 9. This CDR3 spans 15 amino acids. This chain's CDR3 is CASSLTSGSLETQYF. CDR3 DNA: TGTGCCAGCAGCCTTACAAGCGGGAGCCTAGAGACCCAGTACTTC.

CDR3 sequence: CASSYGGTGQPQHF. For the CDR3, the DNA is TGTGCCAGCAGCTACGGAGGGACAGGTCAGCCCCAGCATTTT. The gene calls are TRBV5-4 and TRBJ1-5, with 8 bases identical to TRBD1. V was pared by 3 bases and J by 6 bases, with 5 bases of the junction left unmatched. The CDR3 length is 14 residues. CDR1 and CDR2 from the germline V gene are SGHNT and YYREEE (reference sequence).

The chain is built from TRBV7-7 and TRBJ2-1; 9 bases agree with TRBD2. The junction had 8 bases not matched to a gene; V was cut back by 2 bases and J by 3 bases. The length of the CDR3 is 17 residues. The germline CDR1 and CDR2 sequences are SSHAT and FNYEAQ (reference sequence). This chain's CDR3 is CASSLKNSGRGYNEQFF. CDR3 bases: TGTGCCAGCAGCTTAAAAAATAGCGGGAGAGGCTACAATGAGCAGTTCTTC.

As regards this clone: Other DNA sequences within the sample encode an identical CDR3. This chain uses TRBV2 with TRBJ2-4; 8 nucleotides agree with TRBD2. This CDR3 has 15 residues. V shed 6 bases, J shed 8 bases, and the junction held 12 bases outside the gene matches. The germline gives CDR1 SNHLY, CDR2 FYNNEI. CDR3 in DNA: TGTGCCAGCAGCCCCCTCGGCGGGGGGCGGGACATTCAGTACTTC. Encoded protein: CASSPLGGGRDIQYF.

The CDR3 region has the DNA TGTGCCAGCAGCTACCGTGGGACTAGCGGCTACAATGAGCAGTTCTTC. Translation gives CASSYRGTSGYNEQFF. The chain couples TRBV7-7 to TRBJ2-1; TRBD2 matches at 11 bases. V gave up 4 bases and J gave up 3 bases; unmatched junction bases: 5. The V gene's germline CDR1 is SSHAT and CDR2 FNYEAQ (reference sequence). The CDR3 length is 16 residues.

This clone came up a few times. This chain joins TRBV28 and TRBJ2-3; D is possibly TRBD1 (6 bases). The germline V and J ends were trimmed by 6 bases and 0 bases, with 13 bases remaining between them. There are 15 residues in the CDR3. The germline gives CDR1 MDHEN, CDR2 SYDVKM. CDR3 coding DNA: TGTGCCAGCAGCCCGACCGGGACAAGCACAGATACGCAGTATTTT. The encoded protein is CASSPTGTSTDTQYF. The full variable domain, completed using reference TRBV28 and TRBJ2-3, is DVKVTQSSRYLVKRTGEKVFLECVQDMDHENMFWYRQDPGLGLRLIYFSYDVKMKEKGDIPEGYSVSREKKERFSLILESASTNQTSMYLCASSPTGTSTDTQYFGPGTRLTVL.

This clone has more than one count but fewer than ten. This sequence joins TRBV5-1 and TRBJ2-3, with 8 bases that match TRBD2. Germline loops: CDR1 SGHRS, CDR2 YFSETQ. Trimming removed 4 bases from V and 0 bases from J; junction bases left unmatched: 7. This CDR3 contains 16 residues. The chain's CDR3 is CASSPRAGVSTDTQYF. The CDR3 DNA is TGCGCCAGCAGCCCCAGAGCGGGAGTAAGCACAGATACGCAGTATTTT.

This clone has just one count. The chain is built from TRBV28 and TRBJ2-1, with TRBD2 identical over 10 bases. This CDR3 region has 17 residues. Germline V CDR1 and CDR2: MDHEN, SYDVKM. Trimming cost V 6 bases and J 1 base; bases outside gene matches: 9. CDR3 residues: CASSSSSGSKSYNEQFF. The CDR3 DNA is TGTGCCAGCAGCTCATCTAGCGGGAGTAAGTCCTACAATGAGCAGTTCTTC.

This sequence joins TRBV5-1 and TRBJ1-2, with TRBD1 identical over 9 bases. V dropped 0 bases and J dropped 4; count of bases not matched to a gene: 10. Germline V gene sequence: CDR1 SGHRS, CDR2 YFSETQ. The CDR3 is 17 amino acids. CDR3 sequence: CASSLALGQGTRYGYTF. DNA for the CDR3: TGCGCCAGCAGCTTGGCCCTAGGACAGGGGACGCGCTATGGCTACACCTTC.

Comments on this clone: Other nucleotide sequences in the sample specify the same CDR3. CDR3 DNA sequence: TGCAGCGTAGTCGGAGATTCCACAGATACGCAGTATTTT. Amino acid sequence: CSVVGDSTDTQYF. The V gene is TRBV29-1, the J gene TRBJ2-3; D is uncertain. Germline CDR1 reads SQVTM; CDR2 reads ANQGSEA. V dropped 6 bases and J dropped 2 bases, with 12 bases sitting between them. The CDR3 is 13 residues long.

The chain combines TRBV7-8 with TRBJ2-2; D might be TRBD1 (5 bases). CDR3 length: 16 residues. Germline V gene data show CDR1 as SGHVS and CDR2 as FQNEAQ. V gave up 4 bases and J gave up 1 base, with 13 bases separating them. CDR3 coding DNA: TGTGCCAGCAGCTCCATCCGCAGGGAGAACACCGGGGAGCTGTTTTTT. This encodes CASSSIRRENTGELFF.

This chain uses TRBV27 with TRBJ1-3; 8 nucleotides agree with TRBD1. Germline values: CDR1 MNHEY, CDR2 SMNVEV (reference sequence). The CDR3 length is 20 residues. With V trimmed by 4 bases and J by 2 bases, 19 bases remained unmatched. The CDR3 loop reads CASSSAHGTGLSPPGNTIYF. For the CDR3, the DNA is TGTGCCAGCAGTTCCGCTCACGGGACAGGTTTATCACCTCCTGGAAACACCATATATTTT.

The chain has TRBV9 and TRBJ2-5; D gene uncertain. The CDR3 length is 14 residues. Trimming pared 0 bases from V and 1 base from J, leaving 7 bases between. Germline CDR1 reads SGDLS; CDR2 reads YYNGEE. This CDR3 reads CASSVEGGQETQYF. The DNA for the CDR3 is TGTGCCAGCAGCGTAGAAGGCGGCCAAGAGACCCAGTACTTC.

V and J are TRBV30 and TRBJ2-2, with TRBD2 as a possible D gene (6 bases). V lost 0 bases to trimming and J lost 7 bases, with 12 bases between them. Germline CDR1 reads GTSNPN; CDR2 reads SVGIG (reference sequence). The CDR3 has 14 residues. The chain's CDR3 is CAWSVSREVGELFF. The CDR3 nucleotides read TGTGCCTGGAGTGTCTCCAGGGAGGTCGGGGAGCTGTTTTTT.

CDR3 protein: CASRYSGQGSYEQYF. The DNA for the CDR3 is TGCGCCAGCAGATACTCCGGGCAGGGATCCTACGAGCAGTACTTC. V is TRBV5-1 and J is TRBJ2-7; TRBD1 might be the D (5 bases). The CDR3 consists of 15 residues. V was clipped by 5 bases and J by 1 base, with 16 bases between them. Germline V CDR1 and CDR2: SGHRS, YFSETQ.

V is TRBV30 and J is TRBJ1-1; D is perhaps TRBD1 (5 bases). Germline V gives CDR1 GTSNPN, CDR2 SVGIG (reference sequence). The CDR3 runs 13 residues. The V and J ends lost 0 bases and 4 bases respectively, with 9 bases between them. The CDR3 sequence is CAWSVGHLTEAFF. CDR3 DNA sequence: TGTGCCTGGAGTGTAGGACACCTCACTGAAGCTTTCTTT.

The chain couples TRBV11-2 to TRBJ2-2, with 7 nucleotides matching TRBD2. Germline CDR1 reads SGHAT; CDR2 reads FQNNGV. The CDR3 totals 16 residues. The V segment lost 2 bases and the J segment 4 bases; nucleotides outside the gene matches: 7. The CDR3 DNA follows: TGTGCCAGCAGCTTATTCCTCGCTAGCGGCACCGGGGAGCTGTTTTTT. Protein product: CASSLFLASGTGELFF.